Below are 30 T cell receptor beta chains sequenced from a single sample in a study of OX40 agonist ivuxolimab in advanced cancers. Some clones are missing from TCRdb's copy, which holds only in-frame ones; the method was immunoSEQ multiplex PCR. The sample records 65,000 to 70,000 clones, more than 80% being singletons. The sample was CD4+ or CD8+ T cells sorted from blood, taken in a trial of the OX40 agonist ivuxolimab. The receptors derive from an adult with an advanced solid tumor such as melanoma, head and neck, liver or kidney cancer.

V gene TRBV6-1 combines with J gene TRBJ1-1; D call uncertain. The CDR3 spans 12 residues. The ends were cut back, 8 bases at V and 0 bases at J, with 7 bases in the middle. Germline CDR1 reads MNHNS; CDR2 reads SASEGT. This CDR3 is CASGGLNTEAFF. DNA of the CDR3: TGTGCCAGCGGCGGGTTGAACACTGAAGCTTTCTTT.

The genes are TRBV9 and TRBJ1-1; 7 nucleotides agree with TRBD1. Germline-derived CDR1 and CDR2 are SGDLS and YYNGEE. The CDR3 loop spans 14 amino acids. Trimming removed 4 bases from V and 5 bases from J; junction bases left unmatched: 8. CDR3 region: CASSYRGAGTEAFF. The DNA of the CDR3 is TGTGCCAGCAGCTACAGGGGCGCGGGGACTGAAGCTTTCTTT.

The chain carries TRBV11-1 and TRBJ2-3, with D unclear. In germline, CDR1 is SGHAT, CDR2 FQDESV (reference sequence). V was shortened by 1 base and J by 5 bases, with 10 bases between the two germline ends. The length of the CDR3 is 14 residues. The CDR3 nucleotides read TGTGCCAGCAGCTTAGACTGGCCCGAAGATACGCAGTATTTT. Its protein product is CASSLDWPEDTQYF.

The chain combines TRBV28 with TRBJ2-2; D call uncertain. Trimming took 10 bases from V and 6 from J, leaving 9 bases between them. CDR3 length equals 11 residues. Germline CDR1 is MDHEN and CDR2 is SYDVKM. CDR3 amino acids: CATQLPGELFF. The CDR3 nucleotides are TGTGCCACCCAACTTCCCGGGGAGCTGTTTTTT. Supplemented by reference TRBV28 and TRBJ2-2, the full variable domain reads DVKVTQSSRYLVKRTGEKVFLECVQDMDHENMFWYRQDPGLGLRLIYFSYDVKMKEKGDIPEGYSVSREKKERFSLILESASTNQTSMYLCATQLPGELFFGEGSRLTVL.

The V call is TRBV27, the J call TRBJ2-3, with 7 bases that match TRBD2. The CDR3 is 15 amino acids. Germline CDR1 reads MNHEY; CDR2 reads SMNVEV (reference sequence). J gave up 6 bases and V 2 bases, and 8 bases lay outside the gene matches. The CDR3: CASSLISGRGDTQYF. The CDR3 DNA sequence: TGTGCCAGCAGTTTAATTTCGGGGCGGGGGGATACGCAGTATTTT.

The CDR3 region is CASMSGWTEAFF. DNA of the CDR3: TGTGCCAGTATGTCAGGGTGGACTGAAGCTTTCTTT. The V gene is TRBV19, the J gene TRBJ1-1, with a weak D call TRBD1 (5 bases). V gave up 7 bases and J gave up 5 bases, with 11 bases separating them. This CDR3 has 12 amino acids. CDR1 is LNHDA, CDR2 SQIVND, per germline (reference sequence).

Only a few counts were recorded for this clone. The gene calls are TRBV28 and TRBJ2-7; a possible D gene is TRBD2 (5 bases). Germline V gives CDR1 MDHEN, CDR2 SYDVKM. V lost 1 base, J lost 3 bases, and 16 bases lay in between. The CDR3 length is 16 residues. CDR3 loop: CASSLSLVGDYYEQYF. CDR3 bases: TGTGCCAGCAGTTTATCATTGGTCGGGGATTACTACGAGCAGTACTTC. The whole variable domain, filled in from reference TRBV28 and TRBJ2-7, reads DVKVTQSSRYLVKRTGEKVFLECVQDMDHENMFWYRQDPGLGLRLIYFSYDVKMKEKGDIPEGYSVSREKKERFSLILESASTNQTSMYLCASSLSLVGDYYEQYFGPGTRLTVT.

This sequence joins TRBV11-3 and TRBJ2-3; maybe TRBD2 (5 bases). Germline CDR1 is SGHNT and CDR2 is YENEEA. V lost 1 base to trimming and J lost 4 bases, with 9 bases between them. This CDR3 has 14 residues. The CDR3 sequence: CASSLGTLPDTQYF. CDR3 DNA sequence: TGTGCCAGCAGCTTAGGGACTCTTCCAGATACGCAGTATTTT.

The chain combines TRBV27 with TRBJ2-7; 10 nucleotides match TRBD1. The J segment lost 5 bases and the V segment lost 5 bases, leaving 9 bases of the junction unmatched. The germline CDR1 and CDR2 sequences are MNHEY and SMNVEV (reference sequence). This CDR3 is built from 15 residues. The DNA of the CDR3 is TGTGCCAGCAGTCTCTCCGGGACAGGGGAGCACGAGCAGTACTTC. It is translated as CASSLSGTGEHEQYF.

This clone was found once. The chain combines TRBV25-1 with TRBJ2-1; a weak D match, TRBD1 (5 bases). Trimming removed 6 bases at V and 0 bases at J, with 15 bases between. Germline V lookup: CDR1 MGHDK, CDR2 SYGVNS. The CDR3 consists of 16 residues. CDR3 sequence (DNA): TGTGCCAGCAGCGACAGCGAAGGATTCTCCTACAATGAGCAGTTCTTC. It codes for CASSDSEGFSYNEQFF.

The CDR3: CASTFGGQELRGAFF. Written as DNA, the CDR3 is TGTGCCAGTACTTTTGGGGGACAGGAACTGAGAGGGGCTTTCTTT. The V and J genes are TRBV19 and TRBJ1-1; 8 nucleotides line up with TRBD1. This CDR3 has 15 residues. V lost 7 bases, J lost 11 bases, and 18 bases stayed unmatched. CDR1 and CDR2 (germline): LNHDA, SQIVND (reference sequence).

The chain uses TRBV4-3 and TRBJ1-3; possibly TRBD1 for D (6 bases). The CDR3 contains 16 residues. V dropped 4 bases and J dropped 4 bases, with 17 bases sitting between them. Germline V gene data show CDR1 as LGHNA and CDR2 as YSLEER. The CDR3 sequence: CASSLSRDRPGNTIYF. The CDR3 DNA follows: TGCGCCAGCAGCCTAAGCAGAGACAGGCCAGGAAACACCATATATTTT.

The chain employs TRBV19 and TRBJ1-1; 9 nucleotides agree with TRBD1. CDR3 length: 15 amino acids. Germline loops: CDR1 LNHDA, CDR2 SQIVND (reference sequence). The trim removed 5 bases at V and 4 bases at J, leaving 8 bases unmatched. The CDR3 spells CASSLSDRGLTEAFF. The CDR3 DNA is TGTGCCAGTAGTCTTTCGGACAGGGGCCTCACTGAAGCTTTCTTT.

This sequence joins TRBV28 and TRBJ2-1; 11 bases are shared with TRBD2. The CDR3 has 17 amino acids. Germline assignment: CDR1 MDHEN and CDR2 SYDVKM. With 5 bases clipped from V and 5 bases from J, the junction kept 11 bases outside the gene matches. The CDR3, as DNA: TGTGCCAGCAGTCTCACCTTACTAGCGGGAGAGGACAATGAGCAGTTCTTC. Encoded protein: CASSLTLLAGEDNEQFF.

CDR3 in DNA: TGCGCCAGCAGCCCGGGAGCGGCTAGTTACACCGGGGAGCTGTTTTTT. This encodes CASSPGAASYTGELFF. The gene calls are TRBV4-3 and TRBJ2-2; TRBD2 is a possible D gene (6 bases). The CDR3 covers 16 residues. Germline lookup yields CDR1 LGHNA and CDR2 YSLEER. V was shortened by 4 bases and J by 3 bases, with 15 bases between the two germline ends.

The rearrangement links TRBV7-8 to TRBJ1-2, with D possibly matching TRBD1 (5 bases). CDR3 length equals 15 residues. Germline V lookup: CDR1 SGHVS, CDR2 FQNEAQ. V lost 1 base, J lost 4 bases, and 13 bases lay in between. CDR3 DNA: TGTGCCAGCAGCTTAGTGGCGGGGGAACGCTATGGCTACACCTTC. Translated, it gives CASSLVAGERYGYTF. Combining the CDR3 with reference TRBV7-8 and TRBJ1-2 gives the whole variable domain GAGVSQSPRYKVAKRGQDVALRCDPISGHVSLFWYQQALGQGPEFLTYFQNEAQLDKSGLPSDRFFAERPEGSVSTLKIQRTQQEDSAVYLCASSLVAGERYGYTFGSGTRLTVV.

This chain uses TRBV9 with TRBJ2-1; no definite D call. Trimming removed 1 base from V and 6 bases from J, with 8 bases in between. Looked up from germline, CDR1 is SGDLS and CDR2 is YYNGEE. The CDR3 contains 13 residues. CDR3 protein: CASSVLGLNEQFF. CDR3 nucleotides: TGTGCCAGCAGCGTACTAGGGCTCAATGAGCAGTTCTTC.

The chain recombines TRBV14 with TRBJ2-7; the D is unclear. The V gene's germline CDR1 is SGHDN and CDR2 FVKESK. V lost 4 bases and J 4 bases, leaving 8 bases between the germline ends. The CDR3 is made up of 12 amino acids. The CDR3 bases are TGTGCCAGCAGCCTCGTAGGGTACGAGCAGTACTTC. Protein: CASSLVGYEQYF.

The chain uses TRBV27 and TRBJ2-5; D is uncertain. The V end lost 4 bases, the J end lost 4 bases, and 13 bases lay between the germline ends. This CDR3 is 14 amino acids long. CDR1 is MNHEY, CDR2 SMNVEV, per germline (reference sequence). The CDR3 here is CASSSRLARETQYF. CDR3 DNA sequence: TGTGCCAGCAGTTCGCGCTTGGCCAGAGAGACCCAGTACTTC.

V is TRBV6-5 and J is TRBJ2-3, with 10 positions matching TRBD2. This CDR3 spans 15 amino acids. The V gene's germline CDR1 is MNHEY and CDR2 SVGAGI. J lost 3 bases, V lost 3 bases, and 3 bases had no gene match. CDR3 coding DNA: TGTGCCAGCAGTTATACTAGCGGGAAGACAGATACGCAGTATTTT. It is translated as CASSYTSGKTDTQYF.

In DNA form, the CDR3 reads TGTGCCAGCAGCTCGGGGGACTCCTACGAGCAGTACTTC. This codes for CASSSGDSYEQYF. The V gene is TRBV5-4, the J gene TRBJ2-7; TRBD2 might be the D (6 bases). CDR1 is SGHNT, CDR2 YYREEE, per germline (reference sequence). The CDR3 spans 13 residues. Trimming stripped 3 bases from V and 0 bases from J, with 7 bases between.

This chain links TRBV13 with TRBJ2-7; 7 bases align to TRBD1. This CDR3 has 14 amino acids. V trimming: 8 bases; J trimming: 0 bases; junction bases outside the gene matches: 7. CDR1 and CDR2 from the germline V gene are PRHDT and FYEKMQ (reference sequence). The CDR3 spells CASGMTGSSYEQYF. The CDR3 DNA reads as TGTGCCAGCGGAATGACAGGGAGCTCCTACGAGCAGTACTTC.

This chain uses TRBV14 with TRBJ1-5; no clear D. Trimming cost V 1 base and J 7 bases, with 5 bases left between them. This CDR3 region has 12 residues. CDR1 and CDR2 from the germline V gene are SGHDN and FVKESK. CDR3 residues: CASSQVGQPQHF. The CDR3 bases are TGTGCCAGCAGCCAAGTTGGACAGCCCCAGCATTTT.

V and J are TRBV5-1 and TRBJ2-1, with TRBD2 matching over 12 bases. V dropped 2 bases and J dropped 2; count of bases not matched to a gene: 5. The CDR3 has 17 residues. Germline V gene sequence: CDR1 SGHRS, CDR2 YFSETQ. The CDR3 protein is CASSFATSGSPYNEQFF. CDR3 bases: TGCGCCAGCAGCTTTGCGACTAGCGGGAGTCCCTACAATGAGCAGTTCTTC.

The rearrangement joins TRBV7-2 to TRBJ2-3, with a weak D call TRBD1 (6 bases). Per germline, CDR1 SGHTA and CDR2 FQGNSA. Trimming removed 1 base at V and 5 bases at J, with 13 bases between. The CDR3 contains 15 residues. The CDR3 DNA is TGTGCCAGCAGCTTAGGGTCGTGGGGGCAAGATACGCAGTATTTT. Encoded protein: CASSLGSWGQDTQYF.

The chain uses TRBV19 and TRBJ1-5, with D possibly TRBD1 on 6 matching bases. V was cut by 7 bases and J by 0 bases, with 13 bases left in between. Germline lookup yields CDR1 LNHDA and CDR2 SQIVND (reference sequence). The CDR3 is 15 residues long. DNA for the CDR3: TGTGCCAGTACCATAGGGGGGAATAGCAATCAGCCCCAGCATTTT. Protein sequence: CASTIGGNSNQPQHF.

This chain joins TRBV2 and TRBJ1-6, with 7 bases lining up with TRBD1. V shed 3 bases, J shed 9 bases, and the junction held 8 bases outside the gene matches. The germline gives CDR1 SNHLY, CDR2 FYNNEI. There are 15 residues in the CDR3. Here the CDR3 DNA reads TGTGCCAGCAGTGACACAGGGGCTTATCGTTCACCCCTCCACTTT. Amino acids: CASSDTGAYRSPLHF.

CDR3 loop: CASSLLSNQPQHF. CDR3 bases: TGTGCCAGCAGCCTATTAAGCAATCAGCCCCAGCATTTT. The rearrangement uses TRBV11-2 and TRBJ1-5; D call uncertain. The germline V gene has CDR1 SGHAT and CDR2 FQNNGV. This CDR3 has 13 residues. V lost 5 bases to trimming and J lost 1 base, with 6 bases between them.

This chain uses TRBV9 with TRBJ2-5, with TRBD2 identical over 8 bases. The J segment lost 4 bases and the V segment lost 0 bases, leaving 5 bases of the junction unmatched. This CDR3 is 15 amino acids long. The germline CDR1 and CDR2 sequences are SGDLS and YYNGEE. In DNA, the CDR3 is TGTGCCAGCAGCGTAGACGGGGGGGCCGGAGAGACCCAGTACTTC. The encoded protein is CASSVDGGAGETQYF.

The rearrangement joins TRBV19 to TRBJ2-5, with 10 nucleotides matching TRBD2. CDR1 and CDR2 from the germline V gene are LNHDA and SQIVND (reference sequence). J lost 2 bases, V lost 5 bases, and 8 bases had no gene match. CDR3 length equals 16 residues. As DNA, the CDR3 is TGTGCCAGTAGTTCAGGACTAGCGGAGACTCAAGAGACCCAGTACTTC. Its protein product is CASSSGLAETQETQYF.